This is a list of T cell receptor beta chains from one sample in a study of cytomegalovirus exposure and HLA in healthy donors. Using immunoSEQ multiplex PCR, the repertoire was profiled, and TCRdb retains in-frame clones only, with some absent. The sample shows just over 60,000 clones, around 87% of them seen only once. Sequenced input: PBMCs. These receptors were obtained from a man younger than 35 in good health and CMV-seronegative. Both conserved end residues are part of each CDR3. A D gene is named only where the DNA matches it firmly. Clone size is shown for a subset of rows, as once, few, many or a class of expanded clone.

NA	TRBV7-6	NA	TRBJ2-3	CASSQGWGSTDTQYF	TGTGCCAGCAGCCAGGGGTGGGGTAGCACAGATACGCAGTATTTT
once	TRBV10-1	NA	TRBJ1-1	CASSEGFGGEAFF	TGCGCCAGCAGTGAAGGTTTCGGCGGGGAAGCTTTCTTT
few	TRBV4-1	TRBD2	TRBJ2-4	CASSPPGLRNIQYF	TGCGCCAGCAGCCCCCCGGGACTAAGGAACATTCAGTACTTC
NA	TRBV5-1	NA	TRBJ2-2	CASSYTDWAGELFF	TGCGCCAGCAGCTACACGGACTGGGCCGGGGAGCTGTTTTTT
few	TRBV6-4	NA	TRBJ2-4	CASSVPPGDTGSAKNIQYF	TGTGCCAGCAGTGTGCCCCCAGGGGACACAGGGAGCGCCAAAAACATTCAGTACTTC
few	TRBV6-4	TRBD2	TRBJ2-1	CASSELAGGPNEQFF	TGTGCCAGCAGTGAATTAGCGGGGGGGCCCAATGAGCAGTTCTTC
NA	TRBV25-1	TRBD1	TRBJ2-1	CASSEGQGGENEQFF	TGTGCCAGCAGTGAGGGACAGGGCGGTGAGAATGAGCAGTTCTTC
NA	TRBV30	NA	TRBJ1-1	CAWRLGGAPNTEAFF	TGTGCCTGGCGTCTAGGAGGGGCCCCGAACACTGAAGCTTTCTTT
NA	TRBV7-9	NA	TRBJ2-1	CASSGGALGPYNEQFF	TGTGCCAGCAGCGGTGGGGCTTTGGGCCCCTACAATGAGCAGTTCTTC
few	TRBV29-1	NA	TRBJ1-4	CSVEIAGSNEKLFF	TGCAGCGTTGAAATAGCAGGGTCTAATGAAAAACTGTTTTTT
NA	TRBV20-1	TRBD2	TRBJ2-5	CSAVGGRRQYF	TGCAGTGCTGTGGGAGGGCGGAGGCAGTACTTC
NA	TRBV6-4	TRBD1	TRBJ1-1	CASRATGEVMTGAFF	TGTGCCAGCAGGGCCACAGGGGAAGTTATGACTGGAGCTTTCTTT
NA	TRBV28	TRBD2	TRBJ2-7	CASSWTSGGMGEQYF	TGTGCCAGCAGTTGGACTAGCGGGGGGATGGGGGAGCAGTACTTC
NA	TRBV19	NA	TRBJ1-5	CASSRQYSNQPQHF	TGTGCCAGTAGTCGACAGTATAGCAATCAGCCCCAGCATTTT
NA	TRBV2	NA	TRBJ2-7	CASSPVDEQYF	TGTGCCAGCTCGCCGGTGGACGAGCAGTACTTC
NA	TRBV7-6	NA	TRBJ1-6	CASSFGAKGLDSPLHF	TGTGCCAGCAGCTTTGGGGCGAAAGGGCTTGATTCACCCCTCCACTTT
NA	TRBV9	TRBD2	TRBJ2-7	CASSAYRGLDYEQYF	TGTGCCAGCAGCGCTTACCGGGGACTAGACTACGAGCAGTACTTC
NA	TRBV4-1	TRBD1	TRBJ2-3	CASSQDKWHRDRSTDTQYF	TGCGCCAGCAGCCAAGATAAGTGGCACCGGGACAGGAGCACAGATACGCAGTATTTT
NA	TRBV5-4	TRBD1	TRBJ2-7	CASSSRDRGYEQYF	TGTGCCAGCAGCTCCCGGGACAGGGGTTACGAGCAGTACTTC
NA	TRBV28	NA	TRBJ1-2	CASSLGGFYGYTF	TGTGCCAGCAGTTTGGGAGGGTTCTATGGCTACACCTTC
NA	TRBV19	NA	TRBJ2-7	CASSISLPSYEQYF	TGTGCCAGTAGTATTAGCCTCCCCTCCTACGAGCAGTACTTC
few	TRBV9	TRBD1	TRBJ2-7	CASSEGEGARYEQYF	TGTGCCAGCAGCGAGGGTGAGGGGGCGCGGTACGAGCAGTACTTC
NA	TRBV4-1	NA	TRBJ2-1	CASSRREVDEQFF	TGCGCCAGCAGCCGGAGGGAAGTCGATGAGCAGTTCTTC
NA	TRBV6-4	TRBD1	TRBJ2-7	CASSRQGGSSYEQYF	TGTGCCAGCAGCCGACAGGGTGGAAGCTCCTACGAGCAGTACTTC
NA	TRBV2	NA	TRBJ2-1	CAAREYSRFF	TGTGCCGCCCGAGAATATTCAAGGTTCTTC
NA	TRBV6-5	NA	TRBJ1-6	CASSYSRSDNSPHHF	TGTGCCAGCAGTTACTCCCGATCAGATAATTCACCCCACCACTTT
NA	TRBV12-5	TRBD2	TRBJ2-1	CASGGAGGEQFF	TGTGCTAGTGGTGGAGCGGGGGGGGAGCAGTTCTTC
NA	TRBV5-1	NA	TRBJ1-4	CASSLGETGEKLFF	TGCGCCAGCAGCTTGGGGGAGACGGGGGAAAAACTGTTTTTT
NA	TRBV27	TRBD2	TRBJ2-1	CASRLAGGRNEQFF	TGTGCCAGCAGACTAGCGGGGGGCCGGAATGAGCAGTTCTTC
once	TRBV6-1	NA	TRBJ1-5	CASSEVISNQPQHF	TGTGCCAGCAGTGAAGTTATTAGCAATCAGCCCCAGCATTTT